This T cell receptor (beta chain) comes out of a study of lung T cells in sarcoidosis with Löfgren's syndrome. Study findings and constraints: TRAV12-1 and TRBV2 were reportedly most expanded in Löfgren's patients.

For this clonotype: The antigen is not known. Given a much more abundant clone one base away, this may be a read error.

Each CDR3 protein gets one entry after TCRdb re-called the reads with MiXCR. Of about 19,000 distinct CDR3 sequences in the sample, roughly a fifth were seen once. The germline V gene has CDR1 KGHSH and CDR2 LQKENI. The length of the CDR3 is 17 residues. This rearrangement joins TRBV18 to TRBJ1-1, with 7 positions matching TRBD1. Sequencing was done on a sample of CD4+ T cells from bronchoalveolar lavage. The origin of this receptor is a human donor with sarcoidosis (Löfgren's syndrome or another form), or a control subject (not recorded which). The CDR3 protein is CASSSPGQPVMNTEAFF. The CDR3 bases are TGTGCCAGCTCATCACCGGGACAGCCCGTCATGAACACTGAAGCTTTCTTT.